This TCR beta chain came from a study of blood T cell repertoires in COVID-19. Study-level information: The study drew acute and convalescent COVID-19 samples from the United States, Italy and Spain. Nucleic acid was either cDNA or gDNA, and it came from T cells, B-cell-depleted T cells, or PBMCs.

Patients from Seattle were sampled longitudinally, starting during active infection. Original processing methods: Estimates of nucleated cell counts were drawn from the amplification of reference gene primers. Libraries were prepared by immunoSEQ multiplex PCR; TCRdb keeps only in-frame clonotypes and omits some of them. The V and J calls and the clone size are those of that table, but D and trimming were determined from the DNA. This table has roughly 150,000 clones, just under 85% appearing once. The CDR3 runs 11 residues. Trimming left V 7 bases short and J 10 bases short, with 10 bases between. Germline V lookup: CDR1 SNHLY, CDR2 FYNNEI.

The sequencing input was peripheral blood. The receptor was derived from an elderly woman with COVID-19, enrolled during active disease. The chain couples TRBV2 to TRBJ1-4; maybe TRBD1 (6 bases). CDR3 protein: CASKGERKLFF. The CDR3 DNA reads TGTGCCAGCAAGGGGGAACGAAAACTGTTTTTT.